This paragraph reports one T cell receptor (beta chain). This entry belongs to a study of read filtering for tumor transcriptome and immune sequencing. Molecular barcoded adaptors covering alpha/delta and beta/gamma chains were used on approximately 400 ng RNA. MiXCR, applied by TCRdb to the reads, yields one record per CDR3 protein. This table holds about 93,000 distinct CDR3 sequences, approximately 21% found once. Trimming shortened V by 9 bases and J by 0 bases, and 12 bases separated the two germline ends. This CDR3 spans 14 amino acids. Germline loops: CDR1 LNHDA, CDR2 SQIVND (reference sequence).

This clonotype was sampled from a donor aged 40 or over with multiple myeloma. J is TRBJ1-5 and V is TRBV19; D gene unclear. Material: a population of CD138-negative cells sorted from bone marrow. CDR3 loop: CASQSYYSNQPQHF. As DNA, the CDR3 is TGTGCCAGCCAATCGTATTATAGCAATCAGCCCCAGCATTTT.